This TCR beta chain appears in the sequencing data of a study of blood T cell repertoires in COVID-19. Study-wide context: Whether acute or convalescent, the COVID-19 samples came from the United States, Italy and Spain. PBMCs, B-cell-depleted T cells, or T cells provided the cDNA or gDNA that made up the material.

CDR3 length: 13 amino acids. Germline CDR1 and CDR2: LNHNV and YYDKDF (reference sequence). Trimming removed 0 bases at V and 5 bases at J, with 6 bases between. The method was immunoSEQ multiplex PCR; TCRdb's version includes in-frame clones alone and lacks a portion of them. Counted here are some 96,000 clones, about 83% occurring once; the ten biggest clones make up about 13%. Sequencing was carried out using peripheral blood. The V gene is TRBV15, the J gene TRBJ2-3; D remains unclear. The TCR originated in a human donor in a cohort sampled during active COVID-19. The CDR3 nucleotides read TGTGCCACCAGCAGAGATCGGTTAGATACGCAGTATTTT. Translated, it gives CATSRDRLDTQYF.